This is a list of T cell receptor beta chains from one sample in a study of T cell repertoires in cytomegalovirus infection. A single record per CDR3 protein comes from TCRdb applying MiXCR to the reads. The sample shows around 290,000 distinct CDR3 sequences, 20% to 30% of them seen only once. Source material: PBMCs. The receptor source for this set is a human donor in good health (CMV status not recorded). Some clones in this sample may be carry-over from other donors' samples. Both conserved end residues are part of each CDR3. Fields, in order: D gene, clone size, V gene, J gene, CDR3 protein. The D gene is left open where the match is weak. Some rows have no size entry. The others give once, few or many, or a class for an expanded clone.

d_call: .; clone_size: few; v_call: TRBV6-6; j_call: TRBJ2-5; cdr3_aa: CASSRFGETQYF
d_call: .; clone_size: few; v_call: TRBV7-6; j_call: TRBJ2-7; cdr3_aa: CASSPDSHEQYF
d_call: TRBD1; clone_size: .; v_call: TRBV20-1; j_call: TRBJ2-3; cdr3_aa: CSAEGQGVVDTQYF
d_call: .; clone_size: few; v_call: TRBV11-2; j_call: TRBJ1-6; cdr3_aa: CASSLRTGANNSPLHF
d_call: .; clone_size: many; v_call: TRBV7-2; j_call: TRBJ2-7; cdr3_aa: CASSLDQGREQYF
d_call: .; clone_size: many; v_call: TRBV10-3; j_call: TRBJ1-1; cdr3_aa: CAITQDPNTEAFF
d_call: .; clone_size: .; v_call: TRBV10-2; j_call: TRBJ2-7; cdr3_aa: CASQTGTYEQYF
d_call: .; clone_size: many; v_call: TRBV4-1; j_call: TRBJ2-3; cdr3_aa: CASSQDLRAGTSTDTQYF
d_call: .; clone_size: few; v_call: TRBV20-1; j_call: TRBJ2-7; cdr3_aa: CSGYGGRREQYF
d_call: .; clone_size: .; v_call: TRBV5-4; j_call: TRBJ1-6; cdr3_aa: CASSLDRATSPLHF
d_call: .; clone_size: few; v_call: TRBV28; j_call: TRBJ1-1; cdr3_aa: CASSLVGNEAFF
d_call: .; clone_size: few; v_call: TRBV30; j_call: TRBJ2-7; cdr3_aa: CAWSDGSGEQYF
d_call: .; clone_size: few; v_call: TRBV7-3; j_call: TRBJ2-1; cdr3_aa: CASSSGDEQFF
d_call: .; clone_size: .; v_call: TRBV7-9; j_call: TRBJ2-1; cdr3_aa: CASSLAGASYNEQFF
d_call: .; clone_size: .; v_call: TRBV20-1; j_call: TRBJ1-1; cdr3_aa: CSAREQLNTEAFF
d_call: TRBD2; clone_size: .; v_call: TRBV20-1; j_call: TRBJ2-5; cdr3_aa: CSARAASGRAVETQYF
d_call: .; clone_size: few; v_call: TRBV28; j_call: TRBJ1-1; cdr3_aa: CASSFPTEAFF
d_call: .; clone_size: few; v_call: TRBV6-2/TRBV6-3; j_call: TRBJ1-2; cdr3_aa: CASSYLAGDGYTF
d_call: TRBD1; clone_size: many; v_call: TRBV6-2/TRBV6-3; j_call: TRBJ2-7; cdr3_aa: CASGRQGTMWQYF
d_call: .; clone_size: few; v_call: TRBV29-1; j_call: TRBJ2-7; cdr3_aa: CSVGQVAEQYF
d_call: TRBD1; clone_size: .; v_call: TRBV30; j_call: TRBJ2-4; cdr3_aa: CAWSEGQGLYF
d_call: .; clone_size: .; v_call: TRBV19; j_call: TRBJ2-3; cdr3_aa: CASSPSLDTQYF